These 9 T cell receptor beta chains were sequenced from one sample in a study of identical twins. TCRdb passed the 5' RACE reads through MiXCR, listing each CDR3 protein once. The sample records approximately 700,000 distinct CDR3 sequences, roughly 20% being singletons. These data also formed part of another study, on T cells expressing NK-cell markers.

The sequencing input was PBMCs. The receptors stem from a woman aged 18-35 years in good health.

This clonotype occurred a few times. The chain is built from TRBV4-2 and TRBJ2-1, with D maybe TRBD2 (6 bases). Trimming removed 5 bases at V and 13 bases at J, with 15 bases between. There are 12 residues in the CDR3. The V gene's germline CDR1 is LGHNA and CDR2 YNFKEQ. The CDR3 loop reads CASSSHRDFQFF. The CDR3 DNA reads TGTGCCAGCAGCTCCCACCGGGACTTTCAGTTCTTC.

As DNA, the CDR3 is TGCAGTGCTGGCAACCGGGACGGATTCTACGAGCAGTACTTC. Its translation: CSAGNRDGFYEQYF. This chain connects TRBV20-1 to TRBJ2-7; D might be TRBD1 or TRBD2, each matching 5 bases. The germline V and J ends were trimmed by 5 bases and 3 bases, with 17 bases remaining between them. CDR3 size: 14 residues. The germline V gene encodes CDR1 DFQATT and CDR2 SNEGSKA (reference sequence).

This clonotype occurred a few times. The chain links TRBV3-1 to TRBJ2-7, with no clear D. Per the germline V gene, CDR1 is LGHDT and CDR2 is YNNKEL (reference sequence). The CDR3 runs to 13 residues. Trimming stripped 6 bases from V and 1 base from J, with 10 bases between. The CDR3 sequence: CASRLGASYEQYF. In DNA, the CDR3 is TGTGCCAGCAGGCTAGGAGCGTCCTACGAGCAGTACTTC.

The J gene is TRBJ2-2, the V gene TRBV6-1; D uncertain. The CDR3 is 12 amino acids. Germline V gene data show CDR1 as MNHNS and CDR2 as SASEGT. The germline V and J ends were trimmed by 7 bases and 6 bases, with 9 bases remaining between them. For the CDR3, the DNA is TGTGCCAGCACGGTTTTTTCCGGGGAGCTGTTTTTT. Protein: CASTVFSGELFF.

This clonotype was observed a few times. The chain couples TRBV6-1 to TRBJ1-2, with 7 bases aligning to TRBD1. The trim removed 6 bases at V and 1 base at J, leaving 5 bases unmatched. This CDR3 comprises 14 residues. Germline V gene data show CDR1 as MNHNS and CDR2 as SASEGT. CDR3 amino acids: CASRAQGNNYGYTF. The CDR3 region has the DNA TGTGCCAGCAGGGCACAGGGGAATAACTATGGCTACACCTTC.

The chain employs TRBV6-1 and TRBJ2-3, with TRBD2 identical over 7 bases. This CDR3 has 15 residues. Germline V gene lookup returns CDR1 MNHNS and CDR2 SASEGT. V trimming: 10 bases; J trimming: 0 bases; junction bases outside the gene matches: 10. The CDR3: CATGGGTMSTDTQYF. DNA of the CDR3: TGTGCCACCGGGGGAGGGACGATGAGCACAGATACGCAGTATTTT.

This clonotype was seen only a few times. The CDR3 DNA sequence: TGCAGTGCTGAGGGGGGGGCGATAAACACTGAAGCTTTCTTT. It specifies CSAEGGAINTEAFF. The chain is built from TRBV20-1 and TRBJ1-1, with a tentative D call TRBD1 (6 bases). Germline V gene lookup returns CDR1 DFQATT and CDR2 SNEGSKA (reference sequence). The ends were cut back, 5 bases at V and 2 bases at J, with 15 bases in the middle. The CDR3 is made up of 14 amino acids.

The genes are TRBV20-1 and TRBJ1-2; D uncertain. With 3 bases removed from V and 4 bases from J, the gap between germline ends came to 6 bases. Germline CDR1 and CDR2: DFQATT and SNEGSKA (reference sequence). The length of the CDR3 is 11 residues. The CDR3 DNA sequence: TGCAGTGCTAGTCGGATCTATGGCTACACCTTC. Its protein product is CSASRIYGYTF.

This clonotype was seen many times. This chain links TRBV7-9 with TRBJ2-3; the D is unclear. V dropped 4 bases and J dropped 0 bases, with 8 bases sitting between them. The CDR3 loop spans 14 amino acids. Germline CDR1 reads SEHNR; CDR2 reads FQNEAQ (reference sequence). In DNA, the CDR3 is TGTGCCAGCAGCTCCTCCGGGAGCACAGATACGCAGTATTTT. Translation: CASSSSGSTDTQYF.